These 19 T cell receptor beta chains were sequenced from one sample in a study of molecular identifiers for immune sequencing clone quantification. In TCRdb, the PCR reads were re-called with MiXCR into one record per CDR3 protein. The data show about 640,000 distinct CDR3 sequences, 20% seen once. The specimen sequenced was naive CD8+ T cells from blood, with Jurkat cell RNA spiked in. The subset is: FACS-sorted CD8+CD4-CCR7+CD45RA+ naive T cells. The receptors originated from a human donor in good health. Some libraries in this study had Jurkat cell RNA spiked in.

Concerning this clonotype itself: A single base separates this from a much larger clone, so it may be a read error. V is TRBV7-9 and J is TRBJ1-5; no reliable D call. This CDR3 spans 14 amino acids. The germline gives CDR1 SEHNR, CDR2 FQNEAQ (reference sequence). The CDR3, as DNA: TGTGCCAGCGGCTTAGAGTATCCAAATCAGCCCCAGCATTTT. Protein: CASGLEYPNQPQHF.

This clonotype was seen repeatedly, ten times or more. CDR3 nucleotides: TGTGCCAGCAGCTTAGCGTTCAGGGTGGATGATACGCAGTATTTT. Translation: CASSLAFRVDDTQYF. The J gene is TRBJ2-3, the V gene TRBV7-2, with D possibly TRBD1 on 5 matching bases. CDR1 and CDR2 (germline): SGHTA, FQGNSA. The V end lost 0 bases, the J end lost 6 bases, and 13 bases lay between the germline ends. CDR3 size: 15 residues.

This chain joins TRBV24-1 and TRBJ2-7; D may correspond to TRBD1 or TRBD2 (5 bases each). Germline lookup yields CDR1 KGHDR and CDR2 SFDVKD. CDR3 length equals 14 residues. Trimming took 4 bases from V and 7 from J, leaving 16 bases between them. In DNA, the CDR3 is TGTGCCACCAGTGACACGGGACCAGGCGGGGAGCAGTACTTC. Its protein is CATSDTGPGGEQYF.

Worth noting for this clonotype: One end of the junction fails to match germline, which may point to a read error. V and J are TRBV27 and TRBJ2-1, with TRBD1 matching over 8 bases. The germline V gene has CDR1 MNHEY and CDR2 SMNVEV (reference sequence). CDR3 length: 15 residues. CDR3 nucleotides: TGCGCCAGCAGTACTCCAGGGGGCTCCTACAATGGGCAGTTCTTC. Translated, it gives CASSTPGGSYNGQFF.

Of note for this clonotype: A much larger clone differs by one base, so this may be a read error. The V and J genes are TRBV5-3 and TRBJ2-7, with TRBD2 as a possible D gene (5 bases). Being an ORF, TRBV5-3 has a function that is uncertain. V lost 8 bases and J 1 base, leaving 19 bases between the germline ends. The CDR3 loop spans 15 amino acids. CDR3 in amino acids: CASSEGRGMSYEQYF. The CDR3 coding sequence is TGTGCCAGCAGCGAAGGACGGGGAATGTCCTACGAGCAGTACTTC.

There are a few counts of this clonotype. The chain employs TRBV10-2 and TRBJ1-5, with D perhaps TRBD1 (5 bases). The CDR3 has 15 residues. V lost 3 bases, J lost 7 bases, and 16 bases lay in between. CDR1 is WSHSY, CDR2 SAAADI, per germline. CDR3 DNA: TGCGCCAGCAGTGAACGGTGGGACCCACCCCAGCCCCAGCATTTT. The encoded protein is CASSERWDPPQPQHF.

This clonotype was seen at least ten times. The rearrangement joins TRBV28 to TRBJ2-7; 9 nucleotides match TRBD2. The CDR3 loop spans 15 amino acids. Germline lookup yields CDR1 MDHEN and CDR2 SYDVKM. J gave up 4 bases and V 3 bases, and 7 bases lay outside the gene matches. CDR3: CASSFVLAGIYEQYF. CDR3 DNA sequence: TGTGCCAGCAGTTTTGTGCTAGCGGGAATTTACGAGCAGTACTTC. Full variable domain (outside the CDR3, taken from reference TRBV28 and TRBJ2-7): DVKVTQSSRYLVKRTGEKVFLECVQDMDHENMFWYRQDPGLGLRLIYFSYDVKMKEKGDIPEGYSVSREKKERFSLILESASTNQTSMYLCASSFVLAGIYEQYFGPGTRLTVT.

The rearrangement joins TRBV7-9 to TRBJ2-3; D uncertain. Germline CDR1 is SEHNR and CDR2 is FQNEAQ (reference sequence). The length of the CDR3 is 16 residues. Between the trimmed V and J ends, which lost 1 base and 0 bases, there was a span of 11 bases. The CDR3 nucleotides are TGTGCCAGCAGCTTAGGCGATAGTTCTAGCACAGATACGCAGTATTTT. Translating it yields CASSLGDSSSTDTQYF.

Only a few counts were recorded for this clonotype. It may be a read error: a sequence one base away is much more abundant. Here the CDR3 DNA reads TGTGCCAGCGGCCACAGATTGTTCGGCACAGATACGCAGTTTTTT. It is translated as CASGHRLFGTDTQFF. The V call is TRBV28, the J call TRBJ2-3; no firm D call. Germline loops: CDR1 MDHEN, CDR2 SYDVKM. This CDR3 has 15 amino acids.

This clonotype came up a few times. The genes are TRBV19 and TRBJ2-5; no clear D gene. CDR3 length: 14 residues. V lost 8 bases, J lost 0 bases, and 13 bases lay in between. Germline-derived CDR1 and CDR2 are LNHDA and SQIVND (reference sequence). DNA for the CDR3: TGTGCCAGTGGCATGTTTAGGGACCAAGAGACCCAGTACTTC. It encodes CASGMFRDQETQYF.

This clonotype was detected a few times. The gene calls are TRBV4-2 and TRBJ2-7, with D unresolved. The germline V and J ends were trimmed by 3 bases and 0 bases, with 6 bases remaining between them. The CDR3 contains 13 residues. In germline, CDR1 is LGHNA, CDR2 YNFKEQ. The DNA of the CDR3 is TGTGCCAGCAGCCATGGCAACTCCTACGAGCAGTACTTC. This codes for CASSHGNSYEQYF.

This clonotype showed up many times. This rearrangement joins TRBV5-4 to TRBJ2-7; 8 bases line up with TRBD1. From germline, CDR1 is SGHNT and CDR2 YYREEE (reference sequence). V lost 1 base and J lost 3; bases outside the gene matches: 15. This CDR3 region has 18 residues. CDR3 in DNA: TGTGCCAGCAGCTTGCAGGGGGCGCCTTTGCTCATTAACTACGAGCAGTACTTC. Translated: CASSLQGAPLLINYEQYF.

In its sample, this clonotype was seen many times. The V call is TRBV20-1, the J call TRBJ2-5, with D possibly being TRBD2 (6 bases). Germline V gives CDR1 DFQATT, CDR2 SNEGSKA (reference sequence). Between the trimmed V and J ends, which lost 1 base and 5 bases, there was a span of 11 bases. This CDR3 has 13 residues. CDR3 region: CSARVAGWETQYF. CDR3 in DNA: TGCAGTGCTAGAGTCGCGGGGTGGGAGACCCAGTACTTC.

This clonotype was counted at least ten times. The V gene is TRBV11-2, the J gene TRBJ2-5; D not certain. The CDR3 contains 15 residues. Germline V gene lookup returns CDR1 SGHAT and CDR2 FQNNGV. V was cut by 0 bases and J by 5 bases, with 13 bases left in between. The chain's CDR3 is CASSLDIGIGETQYF. The CDR3 nucleotides are TGTGCCAGCAGCTTAGATATTGGGATTGGGGAGACCCAGTACTTC.

This clonotype was observed at least ten times. This chain joins TRBV7-9 and TRBJ2-4; D gene ambiguous. V was shortened by 1 base and J by 3 bases, with 10 bases between the two germline ends. The CDR3 extends over 15 amino acids. Germline V CDR1 and CDR2: SEHNR, FQNEAQ (reference sequence). CDR3 loop: CASSLEGPGKNIQYF. The DNA of the CDR3 is TGTGCCAGCAGCTTAGAAGGGCCAGGCAAAAACATTCAGTACTTC.

There are many counts of this clonotype. This sequence joins TRBV7-9 and TRBJ2-3; 13 nucleotides agree with TRBD2. CDR3 length: 16 residues. J gave up 2 bases and V 9 bases, and 8 bases lay outside the gene matches. Germline CDR1 SEHNR, CDR2 FQNEAQ (reference sequence). CDR3: CASGGTSGDPTDTQYF. The CDR3 DNA reads as TGTGCCAGTGGGGGGACTAGCGGGGACCCCACAGATACGCAGTATTTT.

This clonotype came up many times. The J gene is TRBJ2-7, the V gene TRBV27; either TRBD1 or TRBD2 may supply D (5 bases each). The V gene lost 5 bases and the J gene lost 2 bases, with 13 bases spanning the gap. Germline V CDR1 and CDR2: MNHEY, SMNVEV (reference sequence). This CDR3 is built from 14 residues. The DNA of the CDR3 is TGTGCCAGCAGTCCCGGGGACGGTACCTACGAGCAGTACTTC. This encodes CASSPGDGTYEQYF.

At least ten counts were recorded for this clonotype. The chain has TRBV7-9 and TRBJ2-4, with D tentatively TRBD1 (5 bases). CDR3 length: 16 residues. The V gene's germline CDR1 is SEHNR and CDR2 FQNEAQ (reference sequence). V was clipped by 0 bases and J by 4 bases, with 13 bases between them. The DNA for the CDR3 is TGTGCCAGCAGCTTAGCCGCCGGTCGGACAAAAAACATTCAGTACTTC. Translation gives CASSLAAGRTKNIQYF.

This clonotype was seen ten or more times. This chain joins TRBV27 and TRBJ2-5; tentatively, D is TRBD2 (6 bases). Trimming cost V 5 bases and J 5 bases, with 21 bases left between them. The germline gives CDR1 MNHEY, CDR2 SMNVEV (reference sequence). The CDR3 is made up of 16 amino acids. CDR3 region: CASSLLSGGSVETQYF. The CDR3 DNA reads TGTGCCAGCAGTCTCCTATCCGGGGGTAGCGTGGAGACCCAGTACTTC.